The clone carrying this T cell receptor (beta chain) was found many times. Antigen specificity is unknown. The data derive from a study of CD8 T cells in ankylosing spondylitis. Study outcomes and limitations: Seemingly characteristic of ankylosing spondylitis blood was a TCR beta motif consisting of 7 or 8 highly homologous variants. As reported, disease-linked clones showed significant enrichment in matched ankylosing spondylitis synovial fluid.

TCRdb itself ran the 5' RACE reads through MiXCR, one entry per CDR3 protein. The table lists hundreds of thousands of distinct CDR3 sequences, 10% to 15% of them singletons. CDR1 is LGHDT and CDR2 is YNNKEL in the germline V gene (reference sequence). Trimming cost V 3 bases and J 6 bases; bases outside gene matches: 6. This CDR3 region has 15 residues. Sequencing was carried out using blood, either unsorted or a sorted T cell fraction (not recorded which). The TCR sequence derives from a male donor with ankylosing spondylitis. The gene calls are TRBV3-1 and TRBJ2-3; TRBD2 aligns across 10 bases. This chain's CDR3 is CASSHGAGGRDTQYF. CDR3 coding DNA: TGTGCCAGCAGCCACGGAGCGGGAGGGAGGGATACGCAGTATTTT.